The sequence of this TCR beta chain was determined in a study of blood T cell repertoires in COVID-19. Study-level background: Sites across the United States, Italy and Spain contributed samples from acute and convalescent COVID-19. The analysed material was cDNA or gDNA that came from T cells, B-cell-depleted T cells, or PBMCs.

This clone was observed a single time. With 2 bases removed from V and 4 bases from J, the gap between germline ends came to 13 bases. Per germline, CDR1 SGHTS and CDR2 YDEGEE. CDR3 size: 15 residues. The authors' processing: Estimated nucleated cell counts came from reference gene primer amplification. Sequenced by immunoSEQ multiplex PCR; TCRdb stores in-frame clones only, minus some. The V and J calls and clone size come from that table; D and trimming were worked out from the DNA. Here the sample spans 95,000 to 150,000 clones, more than 70% being singletons. This chain links TRBV5-8 with TRBJ1-5; no definite D call. Sequenced input: peripheral blood. The receptor comes from a man in his 60s with acute or convalescent COVID-19. The CDR3 region has the DNA TGTGCCAGCAGCTTACCAGGCTTTGGGAATCAGCCCCAGCATTTT. It is translated as CASSLPGFGNQPQHF. The full variable domain, completed using reference TRBV5-8 and TRBJ1-5, is EAGVTQSPTHLIKTRGQQATLRCSPISGHTSVYWYQQALGLGLQFLLWYDEGEERNRGNFPPRFSGRQFPNYSSELNVNALELEDSALYLCASSLPGFGNQPQHFGDGTRLSIL.